Following are 6 T cell receptor beta chains from one sample sequenced in a study of control samples from healthy donors and cancer patients (TCRdb year 2020). Library preparation was by the immunoSEQ multiplex PCR assay. Sourced from immuneACCESS, this table was stored by TCRdb with only in-frame sequences that have V and J called. A share of the clones is absent; for the studies checked, an unresolved V gene accounts for under half, and the remainder has no known explanation. The sample table lists 150,000 to 200,000 clones, almost 90% of them with a count of one. The top ten hold about 5.3% of the sample. Input material: blood. These receptors were collected from a woman in her twenties or thirties in good health.

The chain carries TRBV4-1 and TRBJ1-5; unclear D gene. This CDR3 has 18 residues. In germline, CDR1 is MGHRA, CDR2 YSYEKL. V was clipped by 0 bases and J by 4 bases, with 19 bases between them. The CDR3, as DNA: TGCGCCAGCAGCCAAGAAACACCCTCCCCCGGAAGGAATCAGCCCCAGCATTTT. Translated, it gives CASSQETPSPGRNQPQHF.

J is TRBJ2-2 and V is TRBV10-3; D ambiguous. V was pared by 10 bases and J by 0 bases, with 6 bases between. The germline gives CDR1 ENHRY, CDR2 SYGVKD. The CDR3 has 12 residues. CDR3 nucleotides: TGTGCCACGCACTCGAACACCGGGGAGCTGTTTTTT. This codes for CATHSNTGELFF.

The chain recombines TRBV10-3 with TRBJ2-7; 7 bases align to TRBD2. Looked up from germline, CDR1 is ENHRY and CDR2 is SYGVKD. CDR3 length: 15 amino acids. V was clipped by 2 bases and J by 1 base; unmatched bases: 5. The CDR3 region has the DNA TGTGCCATCAGTGAGAGGCTAGCGGAATCCTACGAGCAGTACTTC. Residues: CAISERLAESYEQYF.

V and J are TRBV7-2 and TRBJ2-7; D is ambiguous. This CDR3 has 11 amino acids. V shed 5 bases and J shed 5 bases, with 7 bases lying between them. CDR1 is SGHTA and CDR2 is FQGNSA in the germline V gene. CDR3 amino acids: CASSPGHEQYF. CDR3 in DNA: TGTGCCAGCAGCCCTGGGCACGAGCAGTACTTC. Drawing the rest from reference TRBV7-2 and TRBJ2-7, the complete variable domain is GAGVSQSPSNKVTEKGKDVELRCDPISGHTALYWYRQSLGQGLEFLIYFQGNSAPDKSGLPSDRFSAERTGGSVSTLTIQRTQQEDSAVYLCASSPGHEQYFGPGTRLTVT.

This clone showed up just once. The chain has TRBV7-8 and TRBJ2-5; TRBD1 agrees at 12 bases. Germline V CDR1 and CDR2: SGHVS, FQNEAQ. The V gene end was trimmed by 7 bases and the J gene end by 4 bases; junction bases not matched to a gene: 10. The CDR3 loop spans 16 amino acids. CDR3 sequence (DNA): TGTGCCAGCACCCCAGGGGGACAGGGGGCTGGAGAGACCCAGTACTTC. This encodes CASTPGGQGAGETQYF.

This clone appeared a few times. V usage is TRBV29-1 and J usage is TRBJ2-5; D is tentatively TRBD1 or TRBD2 (5 bases each). Trimming pared 4 bases from V and 3 bases from J, leaving 9 bases between. Germline V gene sequence: CDR1 SQVTM, CDR2 ANQGSEA. CDR3 length equals 12 residues. This CDR3 reads CSVVMGEETQYF. Here the CDR3 DNA reads TGCAGCGTTGTAATGGGGGAAGAGACCCAGTACTTC. The whole variable domain, remainder taken from reference TRBV29-1 and TRBJ2-5, is SAVISQKPSRDICQRGTSLTIQCQVDSQVTMMFWYRQQPGQSLTLIATANQGSEATYESGFVIDKFPISRPNLTFSTLTVSNMSPEDSSIYLCSVVMGEETQYFGPGTRLLVL.